This TCR beta chain comes out of a study of blood T cell repertoires in COVID-19 (dated by TCRdb to the early 2020s). Notes on the research overall: Samples covering the acute and convalescent phases of COVID-19 were provided by collaborators in the United States, Italy and Spain. The material from the prospective study consisted of cDNA or gDNA derived from T cells, B-cell-depleted T cells, or PBMCs. Subjects who had been exposed to COVID-19, were actively infected with it, or had recovered from it provided the deeply sampled blood TCRbeta repertoires that made up the dataset. A freely available public database, intended as a resource for researchers studying the immune response to SARS-CoV-2, is where the repertoires were released. The samples were drawn from two sources: the first 160 participants of the ongoing ImmuneRACE study, and 950 to 1,500 subjects contributed by 6 global collaborators. A de-identified subject ID, COVID-19 status, age in years and sex were almost always included in the sample metadata. Where available, HLA class I and class II types were obtained from metadata supplied by the sample provider rather than from assay-based typing.

The immunoSEQ Assay, a bias-controlled multiplex PCR, was used to amplify TCRbeta CDR3 regions from genomic DNA. Turning to the authors' computational methods: Within the assay, amplification of reference gene primers was used to estimate how many nucleated cells each sample contained. To quantify the absolute abundance of each unique TCRbeta CDR3 rearrangement, sequence reads were collapsed and filtered. Productive Simpson clonality was computed per sample as the square root of Simpson's diversity index over productive rearrangements. TCRdb holds this immuneACCESS table with in-frame rearrangements only. Some clones are missing; in checked studies, unresolved V genes explain under half, and the rest has no known cause. V and J calls and clone size follow that table, whereas D and trimming were derived from the DNA. Counted in this sample were about 98,000 clones; roughly 85% of them appeared once. Together, the top ten hold 4% to 5% of the sample.

The CDR3 runs 15 residues from the cysteine to the phenylalanine. The CDR3 DNA has 45 bases and is translated from base 1. Deletion took 4 bases off V and 3 bases off J, with a span of 12 bases between the germline ends. Based on the germline V gene, the CDR1 and CDR2 sequences are MNHEY and SVGAGI. The collaborating institutions used their own protocols to collect whole blood in K2EDTA tubes. Collaborator samples were shipped for TCRbeta analysis as frozen whole blood, isolated PBMCs, or DNA extracted from either sample type. What the research found in general, with its limitations: The amount of clinical and demographic metadata varied by source and participant and was provided uncurated.

Remarks on this clone: No antigen is known for it. The input lacks base qualities; no much larger clone sits a single base away.

This sequence was found in a man between 65 and 79 years old with acute or convalescent COVID-19. Recombination connected TRBV6-5 to TRBJ1-4; TRBD1 is possibly the D segment (6 matching bases). The sequenced sample consisted of peripheral blood. The encoded CDR3 is CASSSYRVSNEKLFF. The DNA is as follows: TGTGCCAGCAGTTCCTACAGGGTTTCTAATGAAAAACTGTTTTTT.